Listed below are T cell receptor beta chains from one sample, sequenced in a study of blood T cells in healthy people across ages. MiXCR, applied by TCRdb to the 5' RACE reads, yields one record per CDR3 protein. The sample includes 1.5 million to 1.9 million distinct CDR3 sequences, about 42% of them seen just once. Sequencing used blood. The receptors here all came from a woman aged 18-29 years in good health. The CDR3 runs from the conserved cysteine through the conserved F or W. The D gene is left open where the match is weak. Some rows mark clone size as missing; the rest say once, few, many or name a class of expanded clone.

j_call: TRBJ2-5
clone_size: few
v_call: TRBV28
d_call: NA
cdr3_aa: CASSWEASQETQYF
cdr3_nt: TGTGCCAGCAGTTGGGAGGCCTCTCAAGAGACCCAGTACTTC

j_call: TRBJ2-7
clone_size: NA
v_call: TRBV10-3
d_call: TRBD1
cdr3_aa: CASRDRDRAVYEQYF
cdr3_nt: TGTGCCAGTAGGGACCGGGACAGGGCGGTCTACGAGCAGTACTTC

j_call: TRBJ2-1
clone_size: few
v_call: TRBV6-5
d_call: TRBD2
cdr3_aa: CASSYPSGSGEQFF
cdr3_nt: TGTGCCAGCAGTTACCCTAGCGGGAGTGGCGAGCAGTTCTTC

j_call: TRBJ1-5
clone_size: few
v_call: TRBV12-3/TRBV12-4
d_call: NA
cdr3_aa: CASSHDGVWEQPQHF
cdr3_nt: TGTGCCAGCAGCCACGACGGGGTCTGGGAACAGCCCCAGCATTTT

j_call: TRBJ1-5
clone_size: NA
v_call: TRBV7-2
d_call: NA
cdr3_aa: CASSLVPKYGQPQHF
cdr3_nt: TGTGCCAGCAGCTTAGTACCCAAGTACGGTCAGCCCCAGCATTTT

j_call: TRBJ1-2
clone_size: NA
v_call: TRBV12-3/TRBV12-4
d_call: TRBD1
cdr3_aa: CASSTGEGYGYTF
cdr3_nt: TGTGCCAGCAGCACAGGGGAAGGGTATGGCTACACCTTC

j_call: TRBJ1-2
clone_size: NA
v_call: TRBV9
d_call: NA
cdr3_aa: CASSVGRQALYGYTF
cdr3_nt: TGTGCCAGCAGCGTAGGACGACAAGCCCTCTATGGCTACACCTTC

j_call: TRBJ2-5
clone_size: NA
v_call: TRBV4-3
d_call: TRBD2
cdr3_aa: CASSQDPLAGDTEQYF
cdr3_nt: TGCGCCAGCAGCCAAGATCCCCTAGCGGGGGACACTGAGCAGTACTTC

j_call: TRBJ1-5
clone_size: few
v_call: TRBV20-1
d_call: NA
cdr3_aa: CSATKEVVPNFNSNQPQHF
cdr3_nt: TGCAGTGCAACTAAAGAGGTCGTACCCAATTTTAATAGCAATCAGCCCCAGCATTTT

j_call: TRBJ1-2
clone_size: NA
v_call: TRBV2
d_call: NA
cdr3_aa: CANRQAGRGYTF
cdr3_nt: TGTGCCAATCGACAGGCGGGACGAGGCTACACCTTC

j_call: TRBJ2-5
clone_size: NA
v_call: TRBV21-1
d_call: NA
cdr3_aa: CASSKARENPQYF
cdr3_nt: TGTGCCAGCAGCAAAGCGCGGGAGAACCCCCAGTACTTC

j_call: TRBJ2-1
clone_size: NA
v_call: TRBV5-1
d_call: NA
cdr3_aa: CASSSEGYYNEQFF
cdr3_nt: TGCGCCAGCAGCTCCGAGGGATACTACAATGAGCAGTTCTTC

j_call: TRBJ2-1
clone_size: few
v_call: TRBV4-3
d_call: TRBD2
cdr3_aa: CASSPGLAFEQFF
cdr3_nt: TGCGCCAGCAGCCCGGGACTAGCTTTTGAGCAGTTCTTC

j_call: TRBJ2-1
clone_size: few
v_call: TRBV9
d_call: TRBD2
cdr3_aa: CASSVARLAHEQFF
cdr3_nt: TGTGCCAGCAGCGTAGCTCGACTAGCCCATGAGCAGTTCTTC

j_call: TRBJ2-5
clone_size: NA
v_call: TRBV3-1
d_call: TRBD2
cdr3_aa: CASSPTGGANGETQYF
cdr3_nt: TGTGCCAGCAGCCCAACGGGGGGGGCGAACGGAGAGACCCAGTACTTC

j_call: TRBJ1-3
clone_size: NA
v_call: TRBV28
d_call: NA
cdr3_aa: CASSRFGASSGNTIYF
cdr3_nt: TGTGCCAGCAGTAGATTCGGGGCAAGCTCTGGAAACACCATATATTTT

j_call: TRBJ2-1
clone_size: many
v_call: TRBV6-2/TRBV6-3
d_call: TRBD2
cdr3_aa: CASSYTSGQKQFF
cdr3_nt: TGTGCCAGCAGTTATACTAGCGGGCAAAAGCAGTTCTTC

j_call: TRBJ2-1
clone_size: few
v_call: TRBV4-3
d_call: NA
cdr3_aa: CASSQDPSNNEQFF
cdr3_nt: TGCGCCAGCAGCCAAGATCCTTCTAACAATGAGCAGTTCTTC

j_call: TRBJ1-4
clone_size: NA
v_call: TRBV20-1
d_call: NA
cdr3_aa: CSARSPMGEKLFF
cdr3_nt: TGCAGTGCTAGATCCCCCATGGGTGAAAAACTGTTTTTT

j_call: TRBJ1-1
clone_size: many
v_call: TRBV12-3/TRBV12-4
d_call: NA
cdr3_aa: CASSLGPTEAFF
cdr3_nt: TGTGCCAGCAGTCTAGGACCAACTGAAGCTTTCTTT

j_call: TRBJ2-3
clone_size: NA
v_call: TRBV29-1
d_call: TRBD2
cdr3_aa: CSVHPSTSGGSNTQYF
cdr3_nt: TGCAGCGTCCACCCCTCTACTAGCGGGGGGTCGAATACGCAGTATTTT

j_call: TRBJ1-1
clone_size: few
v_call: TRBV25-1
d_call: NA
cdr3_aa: CASSVLGGTEAFF
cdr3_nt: TGTGCCAGCAGTGTCTTGGGGGGCACTGAAGCTTTCTTT

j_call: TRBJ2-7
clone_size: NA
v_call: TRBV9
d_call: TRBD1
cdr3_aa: CASSVRDRSSYEQYF
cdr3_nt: TGTGCCAGCAGCGTAAGGGACAGGTCCTCCTACGAGCAGTACTTC

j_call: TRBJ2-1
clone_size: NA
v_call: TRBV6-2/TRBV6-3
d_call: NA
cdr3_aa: CASRSASSYNEQFF
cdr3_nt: TGTGCCAGCAGAAGCGCCAGCTCCTACAATGAGCAGTTCTTC

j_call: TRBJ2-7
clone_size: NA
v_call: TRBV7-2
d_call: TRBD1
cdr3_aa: CASSLLGQGGTYEQYF
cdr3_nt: TGTGCCAGCAGCTTACTGGGACAGGGGGGTACCTACGAGCAGTACTTC

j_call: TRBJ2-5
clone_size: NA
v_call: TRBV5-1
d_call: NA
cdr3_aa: CASSTRGGETQYF
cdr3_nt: TGCGCCAGCAGCACCAGGGGCGGAGAGACCCAGTACTTC

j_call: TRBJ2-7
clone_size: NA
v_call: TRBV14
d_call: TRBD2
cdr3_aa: CASSPGGTVSYEQYF
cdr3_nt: TGTGCCAGCAGCCCGGGAGGGACGGTCTCCTACGAGCAGTACTTC

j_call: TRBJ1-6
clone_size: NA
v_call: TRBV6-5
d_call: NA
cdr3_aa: CASNGRLNSPLHF
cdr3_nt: TGTGCCAGCAACGGACGGTTAAATTCACCCCTCCACTTT

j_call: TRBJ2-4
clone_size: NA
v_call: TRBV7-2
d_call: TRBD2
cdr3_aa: CASRAGPQEAQYF
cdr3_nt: TGTGCCAGCAGAGCGGGACCACAAGAGGCCCAGTACTTC

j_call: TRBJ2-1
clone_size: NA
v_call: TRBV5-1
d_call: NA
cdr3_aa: CASSLVVGEISYNEQFF
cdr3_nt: TGCGCCAGCAGCTTGGTGGTTGGTGAAATCTCCTACAATGAGCAGTTCTTC

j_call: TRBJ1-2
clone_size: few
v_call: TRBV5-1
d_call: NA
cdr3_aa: CASSLGHLNYGYTF
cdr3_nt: TGCGCCAGCAGCTTGGGACACCTCAACTATGGCTACACCTTC

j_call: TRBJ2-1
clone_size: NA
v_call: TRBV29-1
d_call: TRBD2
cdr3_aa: CSVDEFGTTQETQFF
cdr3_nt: TGCAGCGTTGATGAGTTCGGGACTACTCAAGAGACCCAGTTCTTC

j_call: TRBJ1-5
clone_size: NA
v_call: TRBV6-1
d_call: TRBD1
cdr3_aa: CASSGPGQGAYSNQPQHF
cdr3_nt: TGTGCCAGCAGCGGTCCGGGACAGGGGGCTTATAGCAATCAACCCCAGCATTTT